This TCR beta chain was profiled in a study of blood T cells in healthy people across ages. Details on this clonotype: Its antigen is unknown.

Overall study findings and caveats: In these data, TCR beta diversity tracked strongly with naive T cell percentage.

Germline V gene data show CDR1 as SGHTA and CDR2 as FQGNSA. The CDR3 is 15 amino acids. The V end was cut by 3 bases, the J end by 0 bases, with 9 bases between. The use of a sample-barcoded 5' primer and a J-beta primer mix characterized a second PCR of roughly 6 to 11 cycles. TCRdb independently ran MiXCR on the 5' RACE reads; one entry per CDR3 protein. The data hold hundreds of thousands of distinct CDR3 sequences, with approximately 44% observed a single time. This clonotype was sampled from a man between 60 and 75 years old in good health. The gene calls are TRBV7-2 and TRBJ2-4; D is undetermined. The source material was blood. This chain's CDR3 is CASSFDLLAKNIQYF. Written as DNA, the CDR3 is TGTGCCAGCAGCTTTGACCTCTTAGCCAAAAACATTCAGTACTTC.